This T cell receptor (beta chain) was captured in a study of control samples from healthy donors and cancer patients. Germline lookup yields CDR1 SGHRS and CDR2 YFSETQ. Trimming removed 2 bases from V and 4 bases from J, with 10 bases in between. The CDR3 runs 15 residues. The method was immunoSEQ multiplex PCR; TCRdb's version includes in-frame clones alone and lacks a portion of them. The sample yields approximately 90,000 clones, 90% to 95% seen once. The specimen was blood. The receptor comes from a woman aged 25 to 45 in good health. This chain uses TRBV5-1 with TRBJ2-6, with D uncertain. The CDR3, as DNA: TGCGCCAGCAGCTTCGAATTCGCCGGGGCCAACGTCCTGACTTTC. Protein: CASSFEFAGANVLTF. Looking up the rest from reference TRBV5-1 and TRBJ2-6 gives the full variable domain: KAGVTQTPRYLIKTRGQQVTLSCSPISGHRSVSWYQQTPGQGLQFLFEYFSETQRNKGNFPGRFSGRQFSNSRSEMNVSTLELGDSALYLCASSFEFAGANVLTFGAGSRLTVL.